A selection of T cell receptor beta chains follows, all from one sample in a study of patients with pleural tuberculosis. TCRdb re-analysed the reads in MiXCR, keeping a single row per CDR3 protein. The data contain 29,000 or so distinct CDR3 sequences, 15% to 20% of them seen just once; the ten biggest clones take up 3.5% to 4.5%. Sequenced input: peripheral blood. The origin of the receptors is a human donor with pleural tuberculosis. The CDR3 runs from the conserved cysteine through the conserved F or W.

TRBJ1-2 TRBV5-6 CASSLRANRDRGNYGYTF
TRBJ1-1 TRBV11-2 CASSLVSDTEAFF
TRBJ2-7 TRBV4-2 CASSQSHGGSTYEQYF
TRBJ1-1 TRBV5-1 CASRFFTRNTEAFF
TRBJ1-5 TRBV7-9 CASSLTGDNQPQHF
TRBJ2-7 TRBV24-1 CATGIGQVDEQYF
TRBJ1-2 TRBV12-3/TRBV12-4 CASSPTTGPPGYTF
TRBJ1-1 TRBV7-2 CASSYTGFPFDNTEAFF
TRBJ2-7 TRBV6-1 CASSYLGRVGYEQYF
TRBJ1-1 TRBV27 CASSQNPDRNTEAFF
TRBJ2-1 TRBV24-1 CATSDYSGTGNYNEQFF
TRBJ1-1 TRBV20-1 CSARLHDTEAFF
TRBJ2-7 TRBV4-1 CASSQYSSSGSREQYF
TRBJ2-5 TRBV7-2 CASSTRTGDKTQYF
TRBJ1-5 TRBV20-1 CSARELRTGQPQHF
TRBJ1-5 TRBV7-2 CASSPDKMDRPQHF
TRBJ2-6 TRBV6-1 CASSEHIGSGANVLTF
TRBJ2-3 TRBV19 CASSRDGTSDTQYF
TRBJ2-7 TRBV29-1 CSVEGRTSGGLSYEQYF
TRBJ2-5 TRBV24-1 CATSDGYQGEETQYF
TRBJ1-1 TRBV2 CASIGQFNTEAFF
TRBJ2-2 TRBV10-1 CASSAGTGELFF
TRBJ2-5 TRBV4-1 CASRVVFSTNQETQYF
TRBJ2-7 TRBV7-9 CASSFDGYEQYF
TRBJ2-3 TRBV15 CATSRLQGRTDTQYF
TRBJ2-7 TRBV28 CASSGLAEKGEQYF
TRBJ2-5 TRBV3-1 CASSLVSLAGFEETQYF
TRBJ1-5 TRBV2 CASSVGYNQPQHF
TRBJ1-1 TRBV20-1 CSARGGWATEAFF
TRBJ2-1 TRBV19 CASTSGGLYNEQFF
TRBJ2-7 TRBV27 CASSPMNSNYEQYF
TRBJ2-1 TRBV5-5 CASSFTNEQFF
TRBJ2-5 TRBV20-1 CSARVWVQETQYF
TRBJ1-1 TRBV4-1 CASSPSWDQGAFF
TRBJ2-1 TRBV4-2 CASSQDSGQGWDEQFF
TRBJ1-4 TRBV6-1 CASRKPRDRGGEKLFF